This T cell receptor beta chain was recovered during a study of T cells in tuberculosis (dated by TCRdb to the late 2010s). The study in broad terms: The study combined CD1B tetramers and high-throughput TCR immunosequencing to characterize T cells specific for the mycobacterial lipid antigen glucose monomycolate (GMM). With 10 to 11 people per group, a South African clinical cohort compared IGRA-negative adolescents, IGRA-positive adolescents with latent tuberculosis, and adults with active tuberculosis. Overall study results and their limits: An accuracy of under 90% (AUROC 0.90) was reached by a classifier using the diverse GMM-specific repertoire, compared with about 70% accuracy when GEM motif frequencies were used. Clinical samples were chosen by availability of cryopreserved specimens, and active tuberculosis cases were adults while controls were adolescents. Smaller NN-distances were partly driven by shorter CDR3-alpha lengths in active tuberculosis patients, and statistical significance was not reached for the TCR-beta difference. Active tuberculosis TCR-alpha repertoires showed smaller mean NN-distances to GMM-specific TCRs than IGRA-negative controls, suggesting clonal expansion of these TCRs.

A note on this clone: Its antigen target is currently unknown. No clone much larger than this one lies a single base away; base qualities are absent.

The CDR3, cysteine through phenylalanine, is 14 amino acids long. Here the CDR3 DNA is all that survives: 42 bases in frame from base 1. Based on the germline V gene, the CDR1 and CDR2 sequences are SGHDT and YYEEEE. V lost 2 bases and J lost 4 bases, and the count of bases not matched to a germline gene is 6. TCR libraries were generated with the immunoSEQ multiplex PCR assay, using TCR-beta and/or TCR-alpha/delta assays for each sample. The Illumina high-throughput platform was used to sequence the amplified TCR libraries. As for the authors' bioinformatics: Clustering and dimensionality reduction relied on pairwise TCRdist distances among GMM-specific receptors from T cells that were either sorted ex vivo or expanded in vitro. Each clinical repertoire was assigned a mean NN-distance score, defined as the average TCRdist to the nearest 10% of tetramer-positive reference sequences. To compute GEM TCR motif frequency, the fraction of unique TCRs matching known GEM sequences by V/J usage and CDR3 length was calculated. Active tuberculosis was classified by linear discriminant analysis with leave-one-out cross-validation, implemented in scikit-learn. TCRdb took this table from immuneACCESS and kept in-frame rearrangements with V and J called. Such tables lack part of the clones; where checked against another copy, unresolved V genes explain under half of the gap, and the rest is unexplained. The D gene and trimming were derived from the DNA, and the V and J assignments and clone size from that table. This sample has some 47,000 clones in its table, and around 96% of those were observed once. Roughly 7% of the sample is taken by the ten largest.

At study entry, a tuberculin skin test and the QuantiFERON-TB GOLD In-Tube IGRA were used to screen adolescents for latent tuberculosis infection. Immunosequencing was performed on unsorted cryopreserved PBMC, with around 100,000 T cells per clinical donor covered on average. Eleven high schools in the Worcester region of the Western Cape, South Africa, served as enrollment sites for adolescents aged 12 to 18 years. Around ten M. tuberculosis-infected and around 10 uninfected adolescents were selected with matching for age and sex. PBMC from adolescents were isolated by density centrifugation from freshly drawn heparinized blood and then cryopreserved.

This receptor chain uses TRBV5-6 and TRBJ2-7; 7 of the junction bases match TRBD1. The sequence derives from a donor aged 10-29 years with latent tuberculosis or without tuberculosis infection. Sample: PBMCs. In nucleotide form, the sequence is TGTGCCAGCAGCTTCTCACAGGGGCAATACGAGCAGTACTTC. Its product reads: CASSFSQGQYEQYF. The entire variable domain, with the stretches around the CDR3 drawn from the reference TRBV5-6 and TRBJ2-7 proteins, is DAGVTQSPTHLIKTRGQQVTLRCSPKSGHDTVSWYQQALGQGPQFIFQYYEEEERQRGNFPDRFSGHQFPNYSSELNVNALLLGDSALYLCASSFSQGQYEQYFGPGTRLTVT.